The source of this TCR beta chain is a study of T-cell reconstitution after alpha-beta-depleted transplantation in children. The CDR3 covers 13 residues. V was shortened by 8 bases and J by 2 bases, with 10 bases between the two germline ends. Germline CDR1 and CDR2: SEHNR and FQNEAQ (reference sequence). This clonotype was observed at least ten times. A TCRbeta library incorporating unique molecular identifiers was prepared. Each CDR3 protein is one row after TCRdb ran MiXCR on the PCR reads. The table shows around 800,000 distinct CDR3 sequences, with around 15% occurring only once. The receptor comes from a male patient younger than 18 who had a stem cell transplant for acute lymphoblastic leukemia, so the T cells may come from the graft donor. The sequencing used PBMCs, mostly from graft donor cells, collected 360 days after TCRalphabeta/CD19-depleted stem cell transplant. The rearrangement links TRBV7-9 to TRBJ2-1; D gene uncertain. CDR3 DNA: TGTGCCAGCGTGACGACCCCCTACAATGAGCAGTTCTTC. Its protein product is CASVTTPYNEQFF. The full variable domain, its missing parts supplied by reference TRBV7-9 and TRBJ2-1, is DTGVSQNPRHKITKRGQNVTFRCDPISEHNRLYWYRQTLGQGPEFLTYFQNEAQLEKSRLLSDRFSAERPKGSFSTLEIQRTEQGDSAMYLCASVTTPYNEQFFGPGTRLTVL.